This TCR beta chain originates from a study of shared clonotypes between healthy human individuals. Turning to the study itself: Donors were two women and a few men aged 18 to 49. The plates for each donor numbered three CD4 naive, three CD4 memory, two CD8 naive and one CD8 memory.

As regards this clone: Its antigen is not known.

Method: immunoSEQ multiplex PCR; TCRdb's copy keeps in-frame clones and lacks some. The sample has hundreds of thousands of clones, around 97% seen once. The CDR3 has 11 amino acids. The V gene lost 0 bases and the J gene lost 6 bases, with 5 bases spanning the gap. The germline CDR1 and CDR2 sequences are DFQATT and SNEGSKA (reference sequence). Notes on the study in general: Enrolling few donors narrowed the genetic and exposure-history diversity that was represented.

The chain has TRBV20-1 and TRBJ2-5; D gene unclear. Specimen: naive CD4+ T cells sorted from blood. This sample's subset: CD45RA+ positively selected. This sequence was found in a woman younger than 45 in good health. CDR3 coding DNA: TGCAGTGCTAGAGACCCCAAGACCCAGTACTTC. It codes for CSARDPKTQYF.